A single sample gave rise to the 9 T cell receptor beta chains below, sequenced in a study of blood T cell repertoires in COVID-19. Using immunoSEQ multiplex PCR, the repertoire was profiled, and TCRdb retains in-frame clones only, with some absent. The sample has over 70,000 clones, 75% to 90% seen once. Input material: peripheral blood. The receptors were sampled from a man older than 75 with acute or convalescent COVID-19.

The chain employs TRBV5-1 and TRBJ1-3, with 7 nucleotides matching TRBD1. The ends lost 0 bases at V and 4 bases at J; junction bases unmatched: 7. The V gene's germline CDR1 is SGHRS and CDR2 YFSETQ. This CDR3 region has 16 residues. The CDR3 spells CASSLDRGTGGNTIYF. CDR3 DNA: TGCGCCAGCAGCTTGGACAGGGGAACAGGGGGAAACACCATATATTTT.

This chain uses TRBV7-8 with TRBJ1-1; TRBD1 might be the D (6 bases). Trimming cost V 0 bases and J 4 bases, with 15 bases left between them. Germline V gene sequence: CDR1 SGHVS, CDR2 FQNEAQ. CDR3 length: 16 residues. The CDR3: CASSLARTATFTEAFF. The CDR3 DNA reads TGTGCCAGCAGCTTAGCGCGGACAGCCACGTTCACTGAAGCTTTCTTT.

The CDR3 reads CATSDFPRTRIQEKYF. The CDR3 DNA is TGTGCCACCAGTGATTTCCCCCGGACTAGAATTCAGGAAAAGTACTTC. This sequence joins TRBV24-1 and TRBJ2-7; TRBD2 agrees at 7 bases. V gave up 1 base and J gave up 11 bases; unmatched junction bases: 16. The CDR3 covers 16 residues. The germline V gene encodes CDR1 KGHDR and CDR2 SFDVKD.

V is TRBV28 and J is TRBJ2-5, with a weak D call TRBD1 (6 bases). V was clipped by 8 bases and J by 3 bases, with 13 bases between them. Germline V gene sequence: CDR1 MDHEN, CDR2 SYDVKM. The CDR3 sequence is 13 residues long. The DNA for the CDR3 is TGTGCCAGCGCATCGACAGGAGAAGAGACCCAGTACTTC. Amino acid sequence: CASASTGEETQYF.

The chain employs TRBV5-6 and TRBJ2-7, with TRBD1 as a possible D gene (6 bases). V was shortened by 1 base and J by 3 bases, with 14 bases between the two germline ends. This CDR3 spans 15 amino acids. Germline-derived CDR1 and CDR2 are SGHDT and YYEEEE. The DNA for the CDR3 is TGTGCCAGCAGCTTGTCCGGGACACCAGTCTACGAGCAGTACTTC. Protein: CASSLSGTPVYEQYF.

The J gene is TRBJ1-6, the V gene TRBV24-1; D ambiguous. V gave up 4 bases and J gave up 9 bases, with 6 bases separating them. Germline CDR1 reads KGHDR; CDR2 reads SFDVKD. The CDR3 runs 12 residues. The CDR3 loop reads CATSEGSSPLHF. For the CDR3, the DNA is TGTGCCACCAGTGAGGGGAGTTCACCCCTCCACTTT.

The rearrangement links TRBV29-1 to TRBJ2-1; 10 bases are shared with TRBD2. The V segment lost 3 bases and the J segment 3 bases; nucleotides outside the gene matches: 5. This CDR3 is built from 15 residues. Germline CDR1 SQVTM, CDR2 ANQGSEA. CDR3 in DNA: TGCAGCGTTGAGCCACTAGCGGGGAACTACAATGAGCAGTTCTTC. Protein product: CSVEPLAGNYNEQFF.

The chain recombines TRBV18 with TRBJ2-1; 9 nucleotides align to TRBD2. V shed 1 base and J 5 bases; nucleotides not matched to a gene: 6. The CDR3 runs to 16 residues. CDR1 and CDR2 (germline): KGHSH, LQKENI. In DNA, the CDR3 is TGTGCCAGCTCACCACTCGCGGGAGGGCCCCACAATGAGCAGTTCTTC. Its protein product is CASSPLAGGPHNEQFF.

The chain employs TRBV28 and TRBJ2-1; 9 bases agree with TRBD2. After removal of 1 base from V and 6 bases from J, the junction contained 10 bases not matched to a gene. This CDR3 is built from 17 residues. CDR1 and CDR2 from the germline V gene are MDHEN and SYDVKM. The CDR3 protein is CASSLFPSGIEFNEQFF. Here the CDR3 DNA reads TGTGCCAGCAGTTTATTTCCTAGCGGGATAGAGTTCAATGAGCAGTTCTTC. Filled out from reference TRBV28 and TRBJ2-1, the complete variable domain reads DVKVTQSSRYLVKRTGEKVFLECVQDMDHENMFWYRQDPGLGLRLIYFSYDVKMKEKGDIPEGYSVSREKKERFSLILESASTNQTSMYLCASSLFPSGIEFNEQFFGPGTRLTVL.